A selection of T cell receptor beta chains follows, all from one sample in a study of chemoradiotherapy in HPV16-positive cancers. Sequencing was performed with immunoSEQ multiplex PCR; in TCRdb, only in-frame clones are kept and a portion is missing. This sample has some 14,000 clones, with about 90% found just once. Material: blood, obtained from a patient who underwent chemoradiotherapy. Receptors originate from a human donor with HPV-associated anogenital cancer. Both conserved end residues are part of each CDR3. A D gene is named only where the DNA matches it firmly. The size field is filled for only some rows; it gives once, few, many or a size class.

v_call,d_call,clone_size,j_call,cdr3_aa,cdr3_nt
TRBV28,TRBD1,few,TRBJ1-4,CASSLFGTGATNEKLFF,TGTGCCAGCAGTTTATTTGGGACAGGTGCAACTAATGAAAAACTGTTTTTT
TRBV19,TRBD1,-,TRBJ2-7,CASSKLTDRGGYEQYF,TGTGCCAGTAGCAAACTCACTGACAGGGGGGGATACGAGCAGTACTTC
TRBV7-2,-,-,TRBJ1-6,CASSFPGSYNSPLHF,TGTGCCAGCAGCTTCCCTGGCTCCTATAATTCACCCCTCCACTTT
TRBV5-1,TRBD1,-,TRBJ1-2,CASSPGQGIANYGYTF,TGCGCCAGCAGCCCGGGACAGGGGATCGCTAACTATGGCTACACCTTC
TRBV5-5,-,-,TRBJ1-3,CASSLPELNTIYF,TGTGCCAGCAGCTTGCCCGAGCTAAACACCATATATTTT
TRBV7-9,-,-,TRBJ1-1,CASSLWGPIEAFF,TGTGCCAGCAGCTTATGGGGGCCCATTGAAGCTTTCTTT
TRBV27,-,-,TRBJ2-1,CASSLLGPGGIGDNEQFF,TGTGCCAGCAGTTTATTAGGGCCGGGGGGCATTGGGGACAATGAGCAGTTCTTC
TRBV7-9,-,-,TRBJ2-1,CASSLGGLNNEQFF,TGTGCCAGCAGCTTAGGGGGCCTCAACAATGAGCAGTTCTTC
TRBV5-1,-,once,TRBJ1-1,CASSSEQGNTEAFF,TGCGCCAGCAGCTCCGAACAGGGGAACACTGAAGCTTTCTTT
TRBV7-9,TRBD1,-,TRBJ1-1,CASSLDRGRNPEAFF,TGTGCCAGCAGCTTAGATAGGGGGCGAAACCCTGAAGCTTTCTTT
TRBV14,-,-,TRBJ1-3,CASSQSGTGNTIYF,TGTGCCAGCAGCCAATCCGGGACAGGAAACACCATATATTTT
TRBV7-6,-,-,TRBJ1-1,CASRGRTAEAFF,TGTGCCAGCAGGGGCAGGACTGCTGAAGCTTTCTTT
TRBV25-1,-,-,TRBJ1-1,CASSSDRPNTEAFF,TGTGCCAGCAGTTCCGACAGGCCGAACACTGAAGCTTTCTTT
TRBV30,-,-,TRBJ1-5,CAWSVPGQSNQPQHF,TGTGCCTGGAGTGTGCCGGGGCAATCCAATCAGCCCCAGCATTTT
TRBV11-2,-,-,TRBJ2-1,CASSRREGSESYNEQFF,TGTGCCAGCAGCCGTCGTGAGGGGTCAGAATCCTACAATGAGCAGTTCTTC
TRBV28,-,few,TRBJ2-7,CASSKAGRYEQYF,TGTGCCAGCAGTAAAGCGGGTCGGTACGAGCAGTACTTC
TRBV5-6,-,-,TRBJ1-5,CASSQGAYSNQPQHF,TGTGCCAGCAGCCAGGGAGCCTATAGCAATCAGCCCCAGCATTTT
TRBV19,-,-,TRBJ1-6,CASSTGTYSSYNSPLHF,TGTGCCAGTAGTACCGGGACGTATAGCTCCTATAATTCACCCCTCCACTTT
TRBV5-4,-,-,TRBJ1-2,CASSPNHGGGSYGYTF,TGTGCCAGCAGCCCCAATCACGGGGGAGGATCCTATGGCTACACCTTC
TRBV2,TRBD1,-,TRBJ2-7,CASPRDRGSYEQYF,TGTGCCAGTCCCAGAGACAGGGGCTCCTACGAGCAGTACTTC
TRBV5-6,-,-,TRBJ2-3,CASSLPGVSDTQYF,TGTGCCAGCAGCTTGCCGGGAGTGTCAGATACGCAGTATTTT
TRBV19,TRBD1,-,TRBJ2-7,CASSIRGQGDDEQYF,TGTGCCAGTAGTATCAGGGGACAGGGGGATGACGAGCAGTACTTC
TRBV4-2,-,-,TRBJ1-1,CASSQAGRGAEAFF,TGTGCCAGCAGCCAAGCGGGCAGGGGCGCTGAAGCTTTCTTT
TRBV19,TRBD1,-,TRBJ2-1,CASSFPWGQNYNEQFF,TGTGCCAGTAGTTTTCCGTGGGGACAGAACTACAATGAGCAGTTCTTC
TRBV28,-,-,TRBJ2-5,CASSLLVYQETQYF,TGTGCCAGCAGTTTACTCGTGTACCAAGAGACCCAGTACTTC
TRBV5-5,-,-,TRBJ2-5,CASSLFEETQYF,TGTGCCAGCAGCTTGTTTGAAGAGACCCAGTACTTC
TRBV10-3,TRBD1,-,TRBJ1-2,CAISESSDRVGGYTF,TGTGCCATCAGTGAGAGTTCGGACAGGGTAGGAGGCTACACCTTC
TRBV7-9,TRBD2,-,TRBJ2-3,CASSSGLEVDTQYF,TGTGCCAGCAGCTCGGGACTAGAAGTAGATACGCAGTATTTT
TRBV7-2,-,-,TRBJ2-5,CASSPEVQGWETQYF,TGTGCCAGCAGCCCAGAGGTCCAGGGCTGGGAGACCCAGTACTTC
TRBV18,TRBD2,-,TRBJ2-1,CASSPRKREGNNEQFF,TGTGCCAGCTCACCACGCAAGCGGGAGGGCAACAATGAGCAGTTCTTC
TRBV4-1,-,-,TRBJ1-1,CASSQGGAFGTEAFF,TGCGCCAGCAGCCAAGGGGGGGCTTTTGGCACTGAAGCTTTCTTT
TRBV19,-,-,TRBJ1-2,CASSIGDRTYGYTF,TGTGCCAGTAGTATCGGGGACCGCACCTATGGCTACACCTTC
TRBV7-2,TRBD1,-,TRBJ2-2,CASRPGQTNTGELFF,TGTGCCAGCAGGCCGGGACAGACTAACACCGGGGAGCTGTTTTTT
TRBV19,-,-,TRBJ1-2,CASSIGWDVYGYTF,TGTGCCAGTAGTATAGGTTGGGATGTCTATGGCTACACCTTC
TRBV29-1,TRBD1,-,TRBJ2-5,CSVTGGHNQETQYF,TGCAGCGTCACAGGGGGGCACAACCAAGAGACCCAGTACTTC
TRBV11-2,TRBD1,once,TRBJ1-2,CASSFLQGGLSYGYTF,TGTGCCAGCAGCTTCCTACAGGGGGGTCTCTCCTATGGCTACACCTTC
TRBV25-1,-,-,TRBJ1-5,CASSEWGGVQPQHF,TGTGCCAGCAGTGAATGGGGAGGTGTTCAGCCCCAGCATTTT
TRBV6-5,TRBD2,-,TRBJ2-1,CASSYRGGSSYNEQFF,TGTGCCAGCAGTTACCGCGGGGGGTCCTCCTACAATGAGCAGTTCTTC
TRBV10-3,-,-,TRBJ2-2,CAISADPGSGGELFF,TGTGCCATCAGTGCCGACCCAGGGTCGGGCGGGGAGCTGTTTTTT